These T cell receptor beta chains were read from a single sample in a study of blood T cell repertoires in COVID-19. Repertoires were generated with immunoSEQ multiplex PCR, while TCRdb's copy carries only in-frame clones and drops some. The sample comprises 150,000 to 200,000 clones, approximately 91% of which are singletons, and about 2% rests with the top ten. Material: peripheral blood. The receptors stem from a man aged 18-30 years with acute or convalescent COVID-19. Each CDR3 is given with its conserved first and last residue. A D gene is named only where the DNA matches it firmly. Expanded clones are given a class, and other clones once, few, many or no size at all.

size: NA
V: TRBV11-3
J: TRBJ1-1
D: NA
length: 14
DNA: TGTGCCAGCAGTCCCGACGGGATGAACACTGAAGCTTTCTTT
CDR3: CASSPDGMNTEAFF

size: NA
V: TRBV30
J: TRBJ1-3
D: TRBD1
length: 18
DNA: TGTGCCTGGAGCAAAAGAGGGCAGGGGGCTGGAGGGAGAAACACCATATATTTT
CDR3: CAWSKRGQGAGGRNTIYF

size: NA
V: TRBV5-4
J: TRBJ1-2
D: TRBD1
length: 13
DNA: TGTGCCAGCAGCGCGGACAGGAACTATGGCTACACCTTC
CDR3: CASSADRNYGYTF

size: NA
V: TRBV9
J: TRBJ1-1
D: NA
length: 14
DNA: TGTGCCAGCAGCGCAAACGTCCTAAACACTGAAGCTTTCTTT
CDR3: CASSANVLNTEAFF

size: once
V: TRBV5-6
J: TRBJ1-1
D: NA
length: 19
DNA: TGTGCCAGCAGCTCGAACGCGGGAAGATCGGGACGGTTGAACACTGAAGCTTTCTTT
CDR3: CASSSNAGRSGRLNTEAFF

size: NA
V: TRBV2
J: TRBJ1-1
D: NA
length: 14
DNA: TGTGCCAGCAGTGAATTAAGCGGAAACACTGAAGCTTTCTTT
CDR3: CASSELSGNTEAFF

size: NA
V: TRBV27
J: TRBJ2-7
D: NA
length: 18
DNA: TGTGCCAGCAGTTTATCCCTCCCAGGGGCCCTATTCTCCTACGAGCAGTACTTC
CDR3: CASSLSLPGALFSYEQYF

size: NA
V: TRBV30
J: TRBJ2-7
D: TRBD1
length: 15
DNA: TGTGCCTGGAGTCTTGGACAGGGTATCCCCTACGAGCAGTACTTC
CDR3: CAWSLGQGIPYEQYF

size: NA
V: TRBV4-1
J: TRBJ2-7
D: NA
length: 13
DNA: TGCGCCAGCAGCCAAGATCGGGGCTACGAGCAGTACTTC
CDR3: CASSQDRGYEQYF

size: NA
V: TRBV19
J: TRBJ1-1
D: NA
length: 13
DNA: TGTGCCAGTAGTGTCTTAACGGGCACTGAAGCTTTCTTT
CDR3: CASSVLTGTEAFF

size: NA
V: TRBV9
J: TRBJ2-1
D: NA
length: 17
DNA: TGTGCCAGCAGCGTGAGGGAGCGGTTATCGGTCTACAATGAGCAGTTCTTC
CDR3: CASSVRERLSVYNEQFF

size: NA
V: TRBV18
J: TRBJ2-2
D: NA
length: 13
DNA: TGTGCCAGCTCGGAGGGGGCCAACGGGGAGCTGTTTTTT
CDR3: CASSEGANGELFF

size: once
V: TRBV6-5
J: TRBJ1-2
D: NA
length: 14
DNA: TGTGCCAGCACCTACAATCCGGGGGGATATGGCTACACCTTC
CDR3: CASTYNPGGYGYTF

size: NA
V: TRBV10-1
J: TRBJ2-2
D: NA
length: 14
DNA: TGCGCCAGCAGTGGCCGGAGGGAAACCGGGGAGCTGTTTTTT
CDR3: CASSGRRETGELFF

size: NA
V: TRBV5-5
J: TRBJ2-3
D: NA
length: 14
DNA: TGTGCCAGCAGCTTCGCTCAGGCCACAGATACGCAGTATTTT
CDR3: CASSFAQATDTQYF

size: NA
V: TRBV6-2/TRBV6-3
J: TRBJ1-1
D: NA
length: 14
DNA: TGTGCCAGCAGCTACTACAGGGTGAACACTGAAGCTTTCTTT
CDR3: CASSYYRVNTEAFF

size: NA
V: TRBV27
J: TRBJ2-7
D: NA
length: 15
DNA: TGTGCCAGCAGTTTATCAGGGGGAGGGCCTAATCCGCAGTACTTC
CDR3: CASSLSGGGPNPQYF

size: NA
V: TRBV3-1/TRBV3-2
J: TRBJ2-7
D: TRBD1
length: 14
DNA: TGTGCCAGCAGCCAATACAGGGGACCCTACGAGCAGTACTTC
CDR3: CASSQYRGPYEQYF

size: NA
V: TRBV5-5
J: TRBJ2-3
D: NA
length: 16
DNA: TGTGCCAGCAGCTTGATACGGGATGTTTATGCAGATACGCAGTATTTT
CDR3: CASSLIRDVYADTQYF

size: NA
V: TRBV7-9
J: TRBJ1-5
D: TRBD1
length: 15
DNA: TGTGCCAGCAGCTCAAACAGGGGGGGAAATCAGCCCCAGCATTTT
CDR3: CASSSNRGGNQPQHF

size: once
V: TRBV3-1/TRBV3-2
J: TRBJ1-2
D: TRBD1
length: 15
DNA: TGTGCCAGCAGCCTTTCGGACAGGGGGATTGGAGGCTACACCTTC
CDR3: CASSLSDRGIGGYTF

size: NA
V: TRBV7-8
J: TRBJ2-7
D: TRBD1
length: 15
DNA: TGTGCCAGCAGCTTAGCCGGGACAGGTACCTACGAGCAGTACTTC
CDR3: CASSLAGTGTYEQYF

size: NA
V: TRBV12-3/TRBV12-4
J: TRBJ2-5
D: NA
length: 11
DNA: TGTGCCAGCAGTTTTATGGAGACCCAGTACTTC
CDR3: CASSFMETQYF

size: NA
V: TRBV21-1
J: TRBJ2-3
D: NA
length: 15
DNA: TGTGCCAGCAGCACGCGGGACAGGGGGGGAGATACGCAGTATTTT
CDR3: CASSTRDRGGDTQYF

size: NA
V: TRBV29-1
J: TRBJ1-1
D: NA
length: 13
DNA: TGCAGCGCCAGTAGACAGCTGTACACTGAAGCTTTCTTT
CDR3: CSASRQLYTEAFF

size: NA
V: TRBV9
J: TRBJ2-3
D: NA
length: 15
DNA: TGTGCCAGCAGCGTACGGGACGGAGGGACAGATACGCAGTATTTT
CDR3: CASSVRDGGTDTQYF

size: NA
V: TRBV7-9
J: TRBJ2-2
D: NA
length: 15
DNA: TGTGCCAGCAGCTTACCACAGGAGAACACCGGGGAGCTGTTTTTT
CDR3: CASSLPQENTGELFF

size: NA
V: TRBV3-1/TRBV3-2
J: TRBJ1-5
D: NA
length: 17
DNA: TGTGCCAGCAGCTCCCGACTTACCCGGGACACAAATCAGCCCCAGCATTTT
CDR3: CASSSRLTRDTNQPQHF

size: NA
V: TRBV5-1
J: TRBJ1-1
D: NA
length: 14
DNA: TGCGCCAGCACCATAAGCGGAATGAACACTGAAGCTTTCTTT
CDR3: CASTISGMNTEAFF

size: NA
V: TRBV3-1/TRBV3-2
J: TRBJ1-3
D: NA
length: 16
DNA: TGTGCCAGCAGCCAAGAAGGCGACGGGGGTGGAAACACCATATATTTT
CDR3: CASSQEGDGGGNTIYF

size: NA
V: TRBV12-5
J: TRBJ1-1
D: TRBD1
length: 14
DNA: TGTGCTAGTGGTTACAGGGGCCCTAACACTGAAGCTTTCTTT
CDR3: CASGYRGPNTEAFF

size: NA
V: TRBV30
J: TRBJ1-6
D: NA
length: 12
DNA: TGTGCCTGGACAGGGACTCGTTCACCCCTCCACTTT
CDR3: CAWTGTRSPLHF

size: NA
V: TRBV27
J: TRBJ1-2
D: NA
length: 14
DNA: TGTGCCAGCAGTTTATCCCCTTCTAACTATGGCTACACCTTC
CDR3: CASSLSPSNYGYTF

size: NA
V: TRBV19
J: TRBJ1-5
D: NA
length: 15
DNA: TGTGCCAGTAGTATTGGAAGGGGAGGAGGCCAGCCCCAGCATTTT
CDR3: CASSIGRGGGQPQHF

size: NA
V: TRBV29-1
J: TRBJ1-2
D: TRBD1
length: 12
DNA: TGCAGCGTTTACGAGGGGGCAAATGGCTACACCTTC
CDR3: CSVYEGANGYTF

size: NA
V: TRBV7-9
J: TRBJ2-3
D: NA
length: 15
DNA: TGTGCCACCGTCGGCGGGGTCGTAGGCACAGATACGCAGTATTTT
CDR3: CATVGGVVGTDTQYF

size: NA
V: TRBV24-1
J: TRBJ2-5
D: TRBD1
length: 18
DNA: TGTGCCACCAGTGATGCCGACTGGGGGACAGGGGCCTCAGGTACCCAGTACTTC
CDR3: CATSDADWGTGASGTQYF

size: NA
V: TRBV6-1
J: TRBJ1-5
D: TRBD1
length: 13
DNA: TGTGCCAGCAGTGAAGGGACAGGGGGGCCCCAGCATTTT
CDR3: CASSEGTGGPQHF

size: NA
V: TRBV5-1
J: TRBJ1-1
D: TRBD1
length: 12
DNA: TGCGCCAGCAGCGTTACAGGGGCAGAAGCTTTCTTT
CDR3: CASSVTGAEAFF

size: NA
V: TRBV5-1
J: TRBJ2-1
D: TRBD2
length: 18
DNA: TGCGCCAGCAGCCCCCTCTTGGGGGGGGGAGAGGGATACAATGAGCAGTTCTTC
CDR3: CASSPLLGGGEGYNEQFF

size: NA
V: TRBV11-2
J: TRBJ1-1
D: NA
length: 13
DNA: TGTGCCAGCAGCTTAAAGCCGAACACTGAAGCTTTCTTT
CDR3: CASSLKPNTEAFF

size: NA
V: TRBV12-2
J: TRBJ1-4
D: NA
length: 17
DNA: TGTGCAAGTCGCTTAGTAGTCTGGCCGGGCCCCTCGGGGGAACTGTTTTTT
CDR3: CASRLVVWPGPSGELFF

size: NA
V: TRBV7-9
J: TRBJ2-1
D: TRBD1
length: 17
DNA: TGTGCCAGCAGCCCTCGGACAGGCCCGAGCTCCTACAATGAGCAGTTCTTC
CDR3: CASSPRTGPSSYNEQFF

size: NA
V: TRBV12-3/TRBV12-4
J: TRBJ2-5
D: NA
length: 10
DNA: TGTGCCAGCGGCCAGGGGACCCAGTACTTC
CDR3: CASGQGTQYF

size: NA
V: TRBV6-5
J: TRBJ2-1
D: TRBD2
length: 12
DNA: TGTGCCAGCAGTTACCCGGGGGGGAAGCAGTTCTTC
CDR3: CASSYPGGKQFF

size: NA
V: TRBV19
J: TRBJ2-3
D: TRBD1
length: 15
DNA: TGTGCCAGTAGTTTACAGGGGACACGCACAGATACGCAGTATTTT
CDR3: CASSLQGTRTDTQYF

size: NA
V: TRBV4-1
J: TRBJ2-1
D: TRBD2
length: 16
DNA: TGCGCCAGCAGCCAAGATCGGACTAGTTACTACAATGAGCAGTTCTTC
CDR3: CASSQDRTSYYNEQFF

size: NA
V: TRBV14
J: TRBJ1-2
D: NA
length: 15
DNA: TGTGCCAGCAGCCAAGGCTCAGGCGGAGGTTATGGCTACACCTTC
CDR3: CASSQGSGGGYGYTF

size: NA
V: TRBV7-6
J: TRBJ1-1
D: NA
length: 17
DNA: TGTGCCAGCAGCTTAGTTCAAGGAGGGTACATGAACACTGAAGCTTTCTTT
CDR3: CASSLVQGGYMNTEAFF

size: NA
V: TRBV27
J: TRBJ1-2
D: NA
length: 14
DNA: TGTGCCAGCAGTTTGCGGGAACAGAACTATGGCTACACCTTC
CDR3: CASSLREQNYGYTF